The clone carrying this TCR beta chain was seen once. The antigen is undetermined. These data are taken from a study of graft-versus-host responses after intestinal transplantation. Study as a whole: Multivisceral, liver-intestinal, or isolated intestinal grafts were transplanted into recipients. The recipients all started with anti-thymocyte globulin induction and then took tacrolimus and steroids for roughly three years. General observations from the study: There was an association between peak levels of circulating GvH clones and early post-transplant HvG declines. Clonal ratios of graft-versus-host to host-versus-graft in allografts were high for patients exhibiting graft-donor T cell macrochimerism.

Repertoires were generated with immunoSEQ multiplex PCR, while TCRdb's copy carries only in-frame clones and drops some. This sample yields tens of thousands of clones, of which around 94% are seen a single time; about 0.54% belongs to the top ten. This CDR3 contains 16 residues. Trimming pared 4 bases from V and 2 bases from J, leaving 15 bases between. Germline V gives CDR1 MGHRA, CDR2 YSYEKL. This chain joins TRBV4-1 and TRBJ2-1; D may correspond to TRBD1 or TRBD2 (5 bases each). The origin of this receptor is a human patient who received an intestinal transplant, so some T cells may come from the graft donor. The input for sequencing was PBMCs, taken 156 days after intestinal transplant. CDR3 DNA: TGCGCCAGCAGCCTGGGGCTAGCTGAAGCCTACAATGAGCAGTTCTTC. The encoded protein is CASSLGLAEAYNEQFF.